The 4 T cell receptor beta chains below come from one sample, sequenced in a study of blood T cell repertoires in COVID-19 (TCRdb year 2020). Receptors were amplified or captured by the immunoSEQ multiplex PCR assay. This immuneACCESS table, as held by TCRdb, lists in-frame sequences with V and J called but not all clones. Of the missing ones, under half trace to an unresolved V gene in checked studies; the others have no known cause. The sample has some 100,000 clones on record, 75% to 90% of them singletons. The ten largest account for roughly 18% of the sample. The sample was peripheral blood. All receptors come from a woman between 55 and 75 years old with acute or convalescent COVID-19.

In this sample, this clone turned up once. CDR3 loop: CASSAPGGVGTEAFF. Written as DNA, the CDR3 is TGTGCCAGCAGCGCCCCTGGGGGGGTGGGGACTGAAGCTTTCTTT. This chain uses TRBV28 with TRBJ1-1, with a possible D match to TRBD1 (5 bases). V was trimmed by 6 bases and J by 5 bases, leaving 19 bases between them. CDR1 is MDHEN, CDR2 SYDVKM, per germline. The CDR3 is 15 amino acids.

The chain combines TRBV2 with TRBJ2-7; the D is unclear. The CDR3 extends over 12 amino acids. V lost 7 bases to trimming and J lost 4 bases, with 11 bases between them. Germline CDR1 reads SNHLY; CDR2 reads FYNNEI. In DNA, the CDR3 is TGTGCCAGCAAACAGAACACATACGAGCAGTACTTC. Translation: CASKQNTYEQYF.

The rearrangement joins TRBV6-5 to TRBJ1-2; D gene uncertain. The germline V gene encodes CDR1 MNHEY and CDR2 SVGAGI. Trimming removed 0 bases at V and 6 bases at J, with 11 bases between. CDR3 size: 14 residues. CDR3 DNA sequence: TGTGCCAGCAGTTACTCGACTTACGAGAATGGCTACACCTTC. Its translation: CASSYSTYENGYTF.

The CDR3 DNA reads TGTGCCAGCAGAAGAGCGGGGGGTGAGCAGTTCTTC. Protein product: CASRRAGGEQFF. The chain uses TRBV6-5 and TRBJ2-1; TRBD2 aligns across 9 bases. The CDR3 is 12 amino acids. In germline, CDR1 is MNHEY, CDR2 SVGAGI. The V and J ends lost 6 bases and 9 bases, in that order; junction bases with no gene match: 3.